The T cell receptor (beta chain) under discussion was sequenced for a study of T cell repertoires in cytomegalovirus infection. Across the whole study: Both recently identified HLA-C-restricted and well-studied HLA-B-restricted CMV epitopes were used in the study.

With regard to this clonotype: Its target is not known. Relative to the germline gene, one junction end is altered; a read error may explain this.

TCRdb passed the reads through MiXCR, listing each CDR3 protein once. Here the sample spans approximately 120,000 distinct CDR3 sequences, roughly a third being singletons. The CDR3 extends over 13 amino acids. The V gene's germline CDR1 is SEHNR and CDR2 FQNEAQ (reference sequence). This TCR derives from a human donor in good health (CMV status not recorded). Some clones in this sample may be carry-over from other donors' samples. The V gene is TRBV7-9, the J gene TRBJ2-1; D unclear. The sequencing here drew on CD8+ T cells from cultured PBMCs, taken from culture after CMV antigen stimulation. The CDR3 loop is CASGIPSFNEQFF. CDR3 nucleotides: TGTGCCAGCGGTATCCCCTCCTTCAATGAGCAGTTCTTC.